This T cell receptor beta chain is from a study of shared T cell receptors in the human thymus. Generated by immunoSEQ multiplex PCR, the TCRdb table keeps only in-frame clones and is missing some. The table records hundreds of thousands of clones, approximately 89% of them present only once. The same sample was also studied in work on human thymus T cells. As that report states: It was from resections taken during corrective heart surgery that the thymus tissue came. Reports from related research described highly overlapping thymic repertoires among unrelated individuals.

This receptor was identified in a boy in the first two years of life with a congenital heart defect. Sequenced sample: thymocytes.

The CDR3 DNA is TGTGCCAGCTGCTCGGGACACCCGTATAGCAATCAGCCCCAGCATTTT. It codes for CASCSGHPYSNQPQHF. The rearrangement joins TRBV28 to TRBJ1-5; D is possibly TRBD1 (6 bases). The CDR3 loop spans 16 amino acids. CDR1 and CDR2 (germline): MDHEN, SYDVKM. The germline V and J ends were trimmed by 8 bases and 0 bases, with 17 bases remaining between them.